Listed below are T cell receptor beta chains from one sample, sequenced in a study of vaccination effects on CD4 cells after COVID-19. These receptors' targets are unknown. Method: immunoSEQ multiplex PCR; TCRdb's copy keeps in-frame clones and lacks some. The table lists about 12,000 clones, roughly 70% of them singletons, with roughly 9% in the top ten. The sequenced sample was CD4+ T cells from PBMCs cultured with SARS-CoV-2 spike peptides, obtained after COVID-19 vaccination. The receptors come from a human donor who received a COVID-19 vaccine. Each CDR3 is given with its conserved first and last residue. The D gene is left open where the match is weak. Clone size is stated in some rows and not others, as once, few, many or a class when expanded.

clone_size cdr3_length d_call j_call v_call cdr3_nt cdr3_aa
- 13 - TRBJ1-1 TRBV29-1 TGCAGCGTGGATACAGGGATGAACACTGAAGCTTTCTTT CSVDTGMNTEAFF
- 14 - TRBJ1-1 TRBV6-5 TGTGCCAGCAGTCCTCCCCACATGAACACTGAAGCTTTCTTT CASSPPHMNTEAFF
once 15 TRBD2 TRBJ2-1 TRBV5-1 TGCGCCAGCAGCTCGGGACTAGCGGGGGTGAATGAGCAGTTCTTC CASSSGLAGVNEQFF
- 15 - TRBJ1-1 TRBV18 TGTGCCAGCTCACCCCAAGTTAATTTGAACACTGAAGCTTTCTTT CASSPQVNLNTEAFF
- 13 TRBD1 TRBJ2-7 TRBV5-1 TGCGCCAGCAGCACCGAGACAGGGACCGAGCAGTACTTC CASSTETGTEQYF
few 11 - TRBJ1-1 TRBV3-1/TRBV3-2 TGTGCCAGCAGCTTCGGGGGGCGAGCTTTCTTT CASSFGGRAFF
- 18 - TRBJ1-3 TRBV11-2 TGTGCCAGCAGCCCCCTATCGAACACAGCCTACTCTGGAAACACCATATATTTT CASSPLSNTAYSGNTIYF
medium-sized 15 TRBD1 TRBJ2-2 TRBV7-7 TGTGCTAGCAGCCAACAGGGGGCAAACACCGGGGAGCTGTTTTTT CASSQQGANTGELFF
- 19 TRBD2 TRBJ2-5 TRBV5-1 TGCGCCAGCAGCTCTCCCAGACTAGCGGGGGGGCCTAGGAAGGAGACCCAGTACTTC CASSSPRLAGGPRKETQYF
- 13 TRBD1 TRBJ2-3 TRBV29-1 TGCAGTCATAGGGACAGATTCACAGATACGCAGTATTTT CSHRDRFTDTQYF
- 15 - TRBJ1-2 TRBV20-1 TGCAGTGCTAGTCGTCGGGGGGGATCCAACTATGGCTACACCTTC CSASRRGGSNYGYTF
- 14 - TRBJ2-4 TRBV18 TGTGCCAGCTCACCACTCTCGGGTGGAAACATTCAGTACTTC CASSPLSGGNIQYF
- 15 - TRBJ1-5 TRBV6-2/TRBV6-3 TGTGCCAGCAGTTATGTGGGGGGCTTCAATCAGCCCCAGCATTTT CASSYVGGFNQPQHF
few 15 TRBD1 TRBJ2-3 TRBV7-6 TGTGCCAGCAGCTCATCCGGGACAGAGACAGATACGCAGTATTTT CASSSSGTETDTQYF